The T cell receptor (beta chain) described here comes from a study of response to subunit inactivated influenza vaccine. Study findings and constraints: The authors suggested that every seasonal influenza vaccination recruits few new T cells.

Germline V lookup: CDR1 SNHLY, CDR2 FYNNEI. The V gene lost 7 bases and the J gene lost 8 bases, with 17 bases spanning the gap. The CDR3 runs 13 residues. This clonotype was seen a handful of times. Its antigen is still unknown. Each CDR3 protein is one row after TCRdb ran MiXCR on the RT-PCR reads. Of 650,000 to 800,000 distinct CDR3 sequences in the sample, roughly 20% were seen once. This chain connects TRBV2 to TRBJ1-2; a possible D gene is TRBD1 (5 bases). The sequences come from PBMCs from blood, collected more than 4 days after vaccination. This clonotype originated in a man aged 50-59 years who received an inactivated influenza vaccine. DNA for the CDR3: TGTGCCAGCACTTACCTGGAAGGGGAAGGCTACACCTTC. This encodes CASTYLEGEGYTF.